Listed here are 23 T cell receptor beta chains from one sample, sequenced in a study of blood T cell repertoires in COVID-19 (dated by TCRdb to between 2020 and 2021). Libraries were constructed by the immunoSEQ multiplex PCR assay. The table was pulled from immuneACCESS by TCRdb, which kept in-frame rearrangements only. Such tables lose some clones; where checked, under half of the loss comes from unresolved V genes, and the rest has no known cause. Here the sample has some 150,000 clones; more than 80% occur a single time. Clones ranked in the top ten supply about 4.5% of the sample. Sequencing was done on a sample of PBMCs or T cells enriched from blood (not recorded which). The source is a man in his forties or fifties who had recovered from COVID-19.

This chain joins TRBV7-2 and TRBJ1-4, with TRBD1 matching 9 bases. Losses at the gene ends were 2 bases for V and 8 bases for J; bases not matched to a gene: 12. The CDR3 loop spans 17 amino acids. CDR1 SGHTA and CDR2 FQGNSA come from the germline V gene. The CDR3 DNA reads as TGTGCCAGCAGCTTAAGGGGGAGACAGGGGGTGCGCGAAAAACTGTTTTTT. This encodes CASSLRGRQGVREKLFF.

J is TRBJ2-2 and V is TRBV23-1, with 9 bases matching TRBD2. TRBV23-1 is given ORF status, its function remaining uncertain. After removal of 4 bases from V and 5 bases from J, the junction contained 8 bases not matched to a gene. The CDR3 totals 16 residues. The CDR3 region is CASSRASGDVTGELFF. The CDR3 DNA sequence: TGCGCCAGCAGTCGAGCTAGCGGGGACGTTACCGGGGAGCTGTTTTTT.

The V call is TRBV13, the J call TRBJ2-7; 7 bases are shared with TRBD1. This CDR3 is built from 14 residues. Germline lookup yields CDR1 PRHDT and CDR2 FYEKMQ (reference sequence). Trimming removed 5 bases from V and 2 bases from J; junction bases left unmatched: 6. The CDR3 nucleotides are TGTGCCAGCAGCCACGGGACAGTTACCTACGAGCAGTACGTC. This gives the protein CASSHGTVTYEQYV.

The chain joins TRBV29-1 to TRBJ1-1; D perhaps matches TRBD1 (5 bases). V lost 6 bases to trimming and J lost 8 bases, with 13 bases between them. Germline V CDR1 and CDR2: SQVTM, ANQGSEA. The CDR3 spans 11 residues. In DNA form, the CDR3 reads TGCAGCGTGGCGGGACCGCCAGAAGCTTTCTTT. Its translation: CSVAGPPEAFF.

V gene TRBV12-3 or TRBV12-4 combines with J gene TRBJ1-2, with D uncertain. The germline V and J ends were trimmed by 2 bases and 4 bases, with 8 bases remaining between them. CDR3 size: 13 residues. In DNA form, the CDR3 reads TGTGCCAGCAGTTTAAGACACCTCTATGGCTACACCTTC. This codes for CASSLRHLYGYTF.

The CDR3 region is CASSTPNTPGEKLFF. CDR3 DNA: TGTGCCAGTAGTACCCCTAATACCCCGGGGGAAAAACTGTTTTTT. V and J are TRBV19 and TRBJ1-4; D remains unclear. The CDR3 is 15 residues long. V lost 4 bases and J 8 bases, leaving 17 bases between the germline ends. Germline V gene lookup returns CDR1 LNHDA and CDR2 SQIVND (reference sequence).

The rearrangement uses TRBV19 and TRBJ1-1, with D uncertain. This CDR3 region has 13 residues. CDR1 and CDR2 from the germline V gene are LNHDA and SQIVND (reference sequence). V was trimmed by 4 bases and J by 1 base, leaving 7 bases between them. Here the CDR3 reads CASSTPKNTEAFF. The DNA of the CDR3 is TGTGCCAGTAGTACCCCAAAGAACACTGAAGCTTTCTTT. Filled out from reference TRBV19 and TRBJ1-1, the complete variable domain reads DGGITQSPKYLFRKEGQNVTLSCEQNLNHDAMYWYRQDPGQGLRLIYYSQIVNDFQKGDIAEGYSVSREKKESFPLTVTSAQKNPTAFYLCASSTPKNTEAFFGQGTRLTVV.

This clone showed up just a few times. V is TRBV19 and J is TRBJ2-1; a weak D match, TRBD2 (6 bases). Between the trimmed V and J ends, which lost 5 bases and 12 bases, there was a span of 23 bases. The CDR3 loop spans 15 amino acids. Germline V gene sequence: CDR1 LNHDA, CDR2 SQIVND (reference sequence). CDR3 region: CASSASGTSQVGQFF. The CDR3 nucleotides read TGTGCCAGTAGTGCCTCCGGGACTTCCCAAGTTGGGCAGTTCTTC. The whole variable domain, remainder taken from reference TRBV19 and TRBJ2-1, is DGGITQSPKYLFRKEGQNVTLSCEQNLNHDAMYWYRQDPGQGLRLIYYSQIVNDFQKGDIAEGYSVSREKKESFPLTVTSAQKNPTAFYLCASSASGTSQVGQFFGPGTRLTVL.

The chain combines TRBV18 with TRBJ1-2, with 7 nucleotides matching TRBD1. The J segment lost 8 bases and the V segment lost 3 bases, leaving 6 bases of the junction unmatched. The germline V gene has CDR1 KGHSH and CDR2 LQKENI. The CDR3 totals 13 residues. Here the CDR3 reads CASSPGTESGYTF. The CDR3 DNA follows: TGTGCCAGCTCACCCGGGACAGAAAGCGGCTACACCTTC.

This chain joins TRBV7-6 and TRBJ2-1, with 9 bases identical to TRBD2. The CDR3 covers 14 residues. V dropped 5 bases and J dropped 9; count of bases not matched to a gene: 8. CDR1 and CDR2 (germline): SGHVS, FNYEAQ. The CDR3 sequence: CASSPSSGEAEQFF. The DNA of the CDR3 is TGTGCCAGCAGCCCCTCTAGCGGGGAGGCTGAGCAGTTCTTC.

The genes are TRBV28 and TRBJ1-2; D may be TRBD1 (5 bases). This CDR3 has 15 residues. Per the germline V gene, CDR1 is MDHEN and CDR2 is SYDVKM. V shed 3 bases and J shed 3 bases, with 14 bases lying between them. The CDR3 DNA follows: TGTGCCAGCAGTTTGTCTGCGATAGGGGACTATGGCTACACCTTC. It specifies CASSLSAIGDYGYTF.

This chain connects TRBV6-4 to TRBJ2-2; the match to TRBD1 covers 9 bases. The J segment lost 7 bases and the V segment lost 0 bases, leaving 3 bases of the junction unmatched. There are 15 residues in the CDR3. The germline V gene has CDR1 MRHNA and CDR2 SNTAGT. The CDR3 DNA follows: TGTGCCAGCAGTGACTCCGGGACAGGGTACGGGGAGCTGTTTTTT. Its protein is CASSDSGTGYGELFF.

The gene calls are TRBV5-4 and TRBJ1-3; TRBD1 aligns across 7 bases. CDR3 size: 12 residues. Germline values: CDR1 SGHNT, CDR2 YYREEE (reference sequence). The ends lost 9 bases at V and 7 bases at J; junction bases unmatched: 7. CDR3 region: CATGQARNTIYF. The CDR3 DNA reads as TGTGCCACAGGACAGGCACGGAACACCATATATTTT.

The CDR3 region is CASSPVRDRSSPLHF. The CDR3 DNA follows: TGTGCCAGCAGCCCCGTCCGGGACAGAAGTTCACCCCTCCACTTT. The J gene is TRBJ1-6, the V gene TRBV7-8, with 7 bases that match TRBD1. Germline V gives CDR1 SGHVS, CDR2 FQNEAQ. CDR3 size: 15 residues. The trim removed 5 bases at V and 9 bases at J, leaving 10 bases unmatched.

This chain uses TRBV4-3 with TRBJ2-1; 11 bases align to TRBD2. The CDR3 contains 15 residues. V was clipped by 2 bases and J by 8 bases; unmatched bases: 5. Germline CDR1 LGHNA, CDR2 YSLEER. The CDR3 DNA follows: TGCGCCAGCAGCCAACTAGCGGGAGGATGGTATGAGCAGTTCTTC. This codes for CASSQLAGGWYEQFF.

The CDR3 region has the DNA TGTGCCACCAGTGACCCTACAGGGGGCAATCAGCCCCAGCATTTT. Amino acid sequence: CATSDPTGGNQPQHF. The genes are TRBV24-1 and TRBJ1-5; 7 bases match TRBD1. The CDR3 runs 15 residues. Germline CDR1 KGHDR, CDR2 SFDVKD. V was pared by 4 bases and J by 2 bases, with 4 bases of the junction left unmatched.

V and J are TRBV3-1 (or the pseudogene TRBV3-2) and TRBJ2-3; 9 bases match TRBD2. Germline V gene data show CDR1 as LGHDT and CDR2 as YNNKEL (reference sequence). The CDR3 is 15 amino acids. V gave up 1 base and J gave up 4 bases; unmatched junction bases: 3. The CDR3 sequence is CASSQAGLASDTQYF. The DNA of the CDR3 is TGTGCCAGCAGCCAAGCGGGACTAGCATCAGATACGCAGTATTTT.

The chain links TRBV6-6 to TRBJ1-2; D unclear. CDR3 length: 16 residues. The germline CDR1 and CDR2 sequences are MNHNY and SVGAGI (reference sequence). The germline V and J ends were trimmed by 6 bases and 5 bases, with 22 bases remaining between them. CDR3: CASSQDGVPSFYGYTF. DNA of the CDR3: TGTGCCAGCAGCCAGGACGGGGTCCCCAGCTTTTATGGCTACACCTTC.

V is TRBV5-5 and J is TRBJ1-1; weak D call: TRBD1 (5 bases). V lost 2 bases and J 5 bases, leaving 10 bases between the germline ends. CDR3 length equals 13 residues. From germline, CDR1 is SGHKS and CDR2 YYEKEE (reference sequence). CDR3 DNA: TGTGCCAGCAGCTTTGGAGGGGAGACTGAAGCTTTCTTT. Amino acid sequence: CASSFGGETEAFF.

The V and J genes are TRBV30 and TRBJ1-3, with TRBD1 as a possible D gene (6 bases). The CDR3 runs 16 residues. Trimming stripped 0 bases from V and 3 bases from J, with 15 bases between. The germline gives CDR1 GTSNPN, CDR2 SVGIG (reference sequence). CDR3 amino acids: CAWSVLLGAGGNTIYF. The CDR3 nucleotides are TGTGCCTGGAGTGTACTGCTGGGGGCAGGTGGAAACACCATATATTTT.

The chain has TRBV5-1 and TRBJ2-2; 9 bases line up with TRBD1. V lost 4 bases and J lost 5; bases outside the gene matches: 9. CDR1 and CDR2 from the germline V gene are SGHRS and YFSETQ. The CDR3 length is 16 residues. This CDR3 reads CASSRTTGGATGELFF. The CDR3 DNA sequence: TGCGCCAGCAGCCGAACTACAGGGGGCGCGACCGGGGAGCTGTTTTTT.

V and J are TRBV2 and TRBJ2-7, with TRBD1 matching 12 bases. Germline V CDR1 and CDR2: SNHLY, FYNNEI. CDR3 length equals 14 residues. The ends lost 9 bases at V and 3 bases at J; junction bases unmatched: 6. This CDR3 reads CASTGTGGRYEQYF. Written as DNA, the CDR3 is TGTGCCAGTACCGGGACAGGGGGCCGCTACGAGCAGTACTTC. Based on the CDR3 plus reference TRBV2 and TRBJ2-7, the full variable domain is EPEVTQTPSHQVTQMGQEVILRCVPISNHLYFYWYRQILGQKVEFLVSFYNNEISEKSEIFDDQFSVERPDGSNFTLKIRSTKLEDSAMYFCASTGTGGRYEQYFGPGTRLTVT.

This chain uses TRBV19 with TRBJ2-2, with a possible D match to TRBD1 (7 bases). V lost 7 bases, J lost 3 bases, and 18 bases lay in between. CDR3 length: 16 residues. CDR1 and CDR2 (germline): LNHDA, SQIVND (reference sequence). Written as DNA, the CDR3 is TGTGCCAGTATAGGAGGGGACAGTCGTTACACCGGGGAGCTGTTTTTT. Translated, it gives CASIGGDSRYTGELFF.